The 8 T cell receptor beta chains below come from one sample, sequenced in a study of response to subunit inactivated influenza vaccine. TCRdb fed the RT-PCR reads into MiXCR, producing one record per CDR3 protein. This table has about 540,000 distinct CDR3 sequences, approximately 20% appearing once. These same records also appear under a second study, on T cells expressing NK-cell markers. That paper states: UMIs accompanied the 5'RACE template switching by which TCR beta cDNA was made.

Sample: CD4+ T cells sorted from PBMCs, taken 11 to 12 days after vaccination. The receptors originated from a middle-aged man who received an inactivated influenza vaccine.

The chain recombines TRBV29-1 with TRBJ2-2; the D gene is possibly TRBD2 (6 bases). The CDR3 runs to 14 residues. Trimming cost V 6 bases and J 0 bases, with 11 bases left between them. Germline CDR1 reads SQVTM; CDR2 reads ANQGSEA. The CDR3 is CSVPGVANTGELFF. In DNA form, the CDR3 reads TGCAGCGTCCCGGGGGTCGCGAACACCGGGGAGCTGTTTTTT.

This chain links TRBV7-2 with TRBJ2-7; no reliable D call. V lost 3 bases, J lost 3 bases, and 9 bases lay in between. The CDR3 contains 13 residues. The V gene's germline CDR1 is SGHTA and CDR2 FQGNSA. CDR3 DNA sequence: TGTGCCAGCAGCTTCATCTCGGGCTACGAGCAGTACTTC. Its translation is CASSFISGYEQYF.

V and J are TRBV14 and TRBJ2-1; D unresolved. Trimming cost V 4 bases and J 7 bases, with 11 bases left between them. The germline CDR1 and CDR2 sequences are SGHDN and FVKESK. The CDR3 consists of 13 residues. In nucleotides, the CDR3 is TGTGCCAGCAGCCGCCCCCTTGGGAATGAGCAGTTCTTC. It encodes CASSRPLGNEQFF. The full variable domain, in which reference TRBV14 and TRBJ2-1 provide the parts outside the CDR3, is EAGVTQFPSHSVIEKGQTVTLRCDPISGHDNLYWYRRVMGKEIKFLLHFVKESKQDESGMPNNRFLAERTGGTYSTLKVQPAELEDSGVYFCASSRPLGNEQFFGPGTRLTVL.

This clonotype occurred a few times. J is TRBJ1-2 and V is TRBV30, with TRBD1 identical over 8 bases. Germline V lookup: CDR1 GTSNPN, CDR2 SVGIG (reference sequence). This CDR3 has 14 amino acids. The J segment lost 7 bases and the V segment lost 1 base, leaving 8 bases of the junction unmatched. CDR3 nucleotides: TGTGCCTGGAGTGCCCAGACAGGGGTCACTGGCTACACCTTC. This codes for CAWSAQTGVTGYTF.

This clonotype came up once. CDR3 sequence reads: CASSFLEMASGSALSYEQYF. CDR3 sequence (DNA): TGTGCCAGCAGCTTTTTGGAAATGGCTAGCGGGAGTGCCCTATCCTACGAGCAGTACTTC. The chain combines TRBV5-4 with TRBJ2-7, with 10 bases lining up with TRBD2. The CDR3 runs 20 residues. The germline V gene encodes CDR1 SGHNT and CDR2 YYREEE (reference sequence). V shed 2 bases and J 1 base; nucleotides not matched to a gene: 18. The complete variable domain, with remaining parts taken from reference TRBV5-4 and TRBJ2-7, reads ETGVTQSPTHLIKTRGQQVTLRCSSQSGHNTVSWYQQALGQGPQFIFQYYREEENGRGNFPPRFSGLQFPNYSSELNVNALELDDSALYLCASSFLEMASGSALSYEQYFGPGTRLTVT.

The chain couples TRBV10-3 to TRBJ1-1, with 7 positions matching TRBD1. Trimming took 4 bases from V and 1 from J; bases not matched to a gene: 6. The CDR3 is 15 residues long. Germline values: CDR1 ENHRY, CDR2 SYGVKD. The CDR3 bases are TGTGCCATCAGTGGCGACAGGGCCGCGAACACTGAAGCTTTCTTT. It specifies CAISGDRAANTEAFF.

The CDR3 here is CASSAHPLNTEAFF. DNA of the CDR3: TGTGCCAGCAGCGCCCACCCATTGAACACTGAAGCTTTCTTT. The genes are TRBV2 and TRBJ1-1; no firm D call. The CDR3 has 14 amino acids. CDR1 and CDR2 (germline): SNHLY, FYNNEI. V lost 6 bases and J lost 0, with 11 bases in between. The entire variable domain, with the rest obtained from reference TRBV2 and TRBJ1-1, is as follows: EPEVTQTPSHQVTQMGQEVILRCVPISNHLYFYWYRQILGQKVEFLVSFYNNEISEKSEIFDDQFSVERPDGSNFTLKIRSTKLEDSAMYFCASSAHPLNTEAFFGQGTRLTVV.

The V and J genes are TRBV4-2 and TRBJ1-6, with a possible D match to TRBD1 (6 bases). The CDR3 covers 17 residues. Germline V lookup: CDR1 LGHNA, CDR2 YNFKEQ. Deletions cut 0 bases from V and 4 bases from J, with 13 bases between. CDR3 bases: TGTGCCAGCAGCCAAGAGGGAGGACAGCTTTATAATTCACCCCTCCACTTT. It specifies CASSQEGGQLYNSPLHF.